Listed below are T cell receptor beta chains from one sample, sequenced in a study of T-cell reconstitution after alpha-beta-depleted transplantation in children. TCRdb reprocessed the PCR reads with MiXCR, giving one entry per CDR3 protein. The data show 90,000 to 100,000 distinct CDR3 sequences, about a quarter seen once. The sequenced sample was PBMCs, obtained before TCRalphabeta/CD19-depleted stem cell transplant. The receptors here all came from a boy between 2 and 15 years old with acute lymphoblastic leukemia, due to receive a stem cell transplant. Both conserved end residues are part of each CDR3. D genes are given only for firm matches. Clone size, where shown, is once, few, many, or a class for clones that have expanded.

D | J | size | V | CDR3 | DNA
TRBD1 | TRBJ2-7 | few | TRBV5-1 | CASTETGDPSYEQYF | TGCGCCAGCACCGAAACAGGGGATCCCTCCTACGAGCAGTACTTC
TRBD2 | TRBJ2-7 | - | TRBV28 | CASSLGGVVEQYF | TGTGCCAGCAGTTTAGGGGGGGTAGTGGAGCAGTACTTC
TRBD1 | TRBJ2-7 | medium-sized | TRBV5-1 | CASGPGQGTYEQYF | TGCGCCAGCGGTCCGGGACAGGGAACGTACGAGCAGTACTTC
- | TRBJ1-2 | - | TRBV15 | CATSRQEPGQNGYTF | TGTGCCACCAGCAGGCAAGAACCCGGACAGAATGGCTACACCTTC
- | TRBJ1-5 | - | TRBV29-1 | CSVAQGGNQPQHF | TGCAGCGTTGCACAGGGAGGCAATCAGCCCCAGCATTTT
- | TRBJ2-7 | few | TRBV29-1 | CSAGRDSYEQYF | TGCAGCGCCGGGCGGGACTCCTACGAGCAGTACTTC
- | TRBJ1-1 | many | TRBV20-1 | CSARNPTGRNTEAFF | TGCAGTGCTAGGAATCCCACAGGACGGAACACTGAAGCTTTCTTT
- | TRBJ1-1 | - | TRBV10-2 | CATRTDFDTEAFF | TGCGCCACCAGGACAGACTTCGACACTGAAGCTTTCTTT
- | TRBJ2-3 | few | TRBV12-3/TRBV12-4 | CASSTRGDTQYF | TGTGCCAGCAGTACCAGGGGAGATACGCAGTATTTT
- | TRBJ2-1 | few | TRBV12-3/TRBV12-4 | CASRMHDLSYNEQFF | TGTGCCAGCAGGATGCACGACCTCTCCTACAATGAGCAGTTCTTC